The 21 T cell receptor beta chains listed next were all sequenced from one sample in a study of T cell repertoires in cytomegalovirus infection. The antigens these receptors bind are not known. MiXCR was run by TCRdb on the reads, yielding one entry per CDR3 protein. The sample holds hundreds of thousands of distinct CDR3 sequences, around 29% seen once. Here the sequenced sample was cultured CD8+ T cells from PBMCs, taken from culture after CMV antigen stimulation. The origin of the receptors is a human donor in good health (CMV status not recorded). Some clones in this sample may be carry-over from other donors' samples.

This chain uses TRBV6-2 or TRBV6-3 with TRBJ2-7, with a possible D match to TRBD1 (6 bases). This CDR3 is 14 amino acids long. Germline assignment: CDR1 MNHEY and CDR2 SVGEGT. V was trimmed by 6 bases and J by 6 bases, leaving 18 bases between them. CDR3 in amino acids: CASRRTAGGPEQYV. The CDR3 DNA sequence: TGTGCCAGCAGGCGTACGGCTGGGGGCCCCGAGCAGTACGTC.

The CDR3, as DNA: TGCAGTGCTAGTTTTCCGGGGGTGGGGGAGACCCAGTACTTC. Translation gives CSASFPGVGETQYF. The chain links TRBV20-1 to TRBJ2-5, with TRBD2 as a possible D gene (6 bases). Germline lookup yields CDR1 DFQATT and CDR2 SNEGSKA (reference sequence). Trimming took off 3 bases at V and 5 bases at J, with 16 bases between the two ends. The CDR3 sequence is 14 residues long.

The rearrangement joins TRBV19 to TRBJ1-1; TRBD1 matches at 8 bases. The CDR3 is 14 amino acids. CDR1 and CDR2 from the germline V gene are LNHDA and SQIVND (reference sequence). The ends lost 7 bases at V and 4 bases at J; junction bases unmatched: 8. Here the CDR3 reads CASTTDRGITEAFF. Written as DNA, the CDR3 is TGTGCCAGTACCACCGACAGGGGCATCACTGAAGCTTTCTTT.

The J gene is TRBJ2-2, the V gene TRBV24-1; weak D call: TRBD1 (6 bases). V shed 4 bases and J shed 5 bases, with 10 bases lying between them. The germline V gene has CDR1 KGHDR and CDR2 SFDVKD. The CDR3 covers 14 residues. DNA of the CDR3: TGTGCCACCAGTGACTCTGGACAGACCGGGGAGCTGTTTTTT. Its protein is CATSDSGQTGELFF.

This clonotype showed up just once. The gene calls are TRBV5-4 and TRBJ1-1, with 12 nucleotides matching TRBD1. Germline CDR1 and CDR2: SGHNT and YYREEE (reference sequence). With 3 bases clipped from V and 10 bases from J, the junction kept 7 bases outside the gene matches. The length of the CDR3 is 14 residues. CDR3: CASSSGQGAPRAFF. CDR3 nucleotide sequence: TGTGCCAGCAGCTCGGGACAGGGGGCTCCACGAGCTTTCTTT.

There are a few counts of this clonotype. The genes are TRBV6-2 or TRBV6-3 and TRBJ1-1; a possible D gene is TRBD1 (6 bases). The CDR3 is 17 residues long. CDR1 is MNHEY and CDR2 is SVGEGT in the germline V gene. V lost 6 bases and J 0 bases, leaving 20 bases between the germline ends. Here the CDR3 DNA reads TGTGCCAGCAGCCCTATTGAGTTTTGGGACATGAACACTGAAGCTTTCTTT. Translation gives CASSPIEFWDMNTEAFF.

This clonotype has more than one count but fewer than ten. The chain combines TRBV27 with TRBJ2-7; 10 bases align to TRBD1. The length of the CDR3 is 16 residues. J gave up 2 bases and V 4 bases, and 8 bases lay outside the gene matches. Per germline, CDR1 MNHEY and CDR2 SMNVEV (reference sequence). The CDR3 coding sequence is TGTGCCAGCAGTTCCGGGACAGGGGTTCCCCCCTACGAGCAGTACGTC. Protein product: CASSSGTGVPPYEQYV.

This clonotype was picked up a small number of times. The V gene is TRBV19, the J gene TRBJ1-6; TRBD1 is a possible D gene (5 bases). V lost 9 bases and J lost 9, with 9 bases in between. This CDR3 contains 11 residues. Per the germline V gene, CDR1 is LNHDA and CDR2 is SQIVND (reference sequence). The CDR3 sequence: CASQGGSPLHF. The CDR3 DNA reads as TGTGCCAGCCAGGGTGGTTCACCCCTCCACTTT.

Notes on this clonotype: A much more abundant neighbour one base away suggests this may be a read error. This sequence joins TRBV6-6 and TRBJ2-1; 8 bases are a match to TRBD2. CDR3 length equals 16 residues. The germline V gene encodes CDR1 MNHNY and CDR2 SVGAGI (reference sequence). CDR3 sequence (DNA): TGTGCCAGCAGTTACCAGGGACTAGAGGTAGACAATAAGCAGTTCTTC. It yields the protein CASSYQGLEVDNKQFF.

The chain couples TRBV6-2 or TRBV6-3 to TRBJ2-1; 10 bases fit TRBD2. The J segment lost 4 bases and the V segment lost 3 bases, leaving 6 bases of the junction unmatched. The germline V gene encodes CDR1 MNHEY and CDR2 SVGEGT. This CDR3 is 16 amino acids long. The CDR3: CASSYLRAGGYNEQFF. The CDR3 bases are TGTGCCAGCAGTTATCTTCGAGCGGGGGGGTACAATGAGCAGTTCTTC.

In its sample, this clonotype was seen a few times. The V and J genes are TRBV20-1 and TRBJ1-2; D is perhaps TRBD1 (6 bases). CDR1 DFQATT and CDR2 SNEGSKA come from the germline V gene (reference sequence). Trimming removed 6 bases from V and 1 base from J, with 15 bases in between. CDR3 size: 14 residues. Here the CDR3 reads CSAQGGMDNYGYTF. The CDR3 DNA reads TGCAGTGCCCAAGGGGGGATGGATAACTATGGCTACACCTTC.

The table lists this clonotype with many counts. This sequence joins TRBV6-6 and TRBJ2-5, with 7 bases aligning to TRBD2. The germline V gene has CDR1 MNHNY and CDR2 SVGAGI (reference sequence). The CDR3 is 14 amino acids. V shed 2 bases and J 4 bases; nucleotides not matched to a gene: 4. The CDR3, as DNA: TGTGCCAGCAGTTACGGGGGGGGTCGAGAGACCCAGTACTTC. Encoded protein: CASSYGGGRETQYF.

The rearrangement uses TRBV27 and TRBJ1-5; D uncertain. The V gene lost 4 bases and the J gene lost 0 bases, with 13 bases spanning the gap. The CDR3 totals 16 residues. The germline V gene encodes CDR1 MNHEY and CDR2 SMNVEV (reference sequence). CDR3: CASSSMGSYSNQPQHF. The CDR3 bases are TGTGCCAGCAGTTCAATGGGTTCCTATAGCAATCAGCCCCAGCATTTT.

The chain uses TRBV6-4 and TRBJ1-1, with a tentative D call TRBD1 (5 bases). Trimming shortened V by 4 bases and J by 4 bases, and 10 bases separated the two germline ends. This CDR3 has 13 amino acids. CDR1 and CDR2 from the germline V gene are MRHNA and SNTAGT. CDR3 DNA: TGTGCCAGCAGTGTCCGGGACGGCACTGAAGCTTTCTTT. This encodes CASSVRDGTEAFF.

This clonotype has more than one count but fewer than ten. V is TRBV7-6 and J is TRBJ1-1; the D gene is possibly TRBD1 (5 bases). Germline V CDR1 and CDR2: SGHVS, FNYEAQ. V gave up 0 bases and J gave up 4 bases, with 9 bases separating them. The length of the CDR3 is 14 residues. DNA of the CDR3: TGTGCCAGCAGCTTAGCGTGGGGGAGCACTGAAGCTTTCTTT. Translating it yields CASSLAWGSTEAFF.

The V call is TRBV7-9, the J call TRBJ1-1; D remains ambiguous. Germline lookup yields CDR1 SEHNR and CDR2 FQNEAQ (reference sequence). The CDR3 has 15 residues. Trimming pared 5 bases from V and 0 bases from J, leaving 13 bases between. This CDR3 reads CASSQSDGMNTEAFF. CDR3 in DNA: TGTGCCAGCAGCCAAAGTGACGGAATGAACACTGAAGCTTTCTTT.

The V gene is TRBV6-2 or TRBV6-3, the J gene TRBJ2-7; D remains unclear. V gave up 8 bases and J gave up 0 bases, with 8 bases separating them. Germline V gene lookup returns CDR1 MNHEY and CDR2 SVGEGT. The CDR3 extends over 12 amino acids. DNA of the CDR3: TGTGCCAGCTCATCCCACTCCTACGAGCAGTACGTC. This sequence encodes CASSSHSYEQYV.

This clonotype appeared many times. CDR3 loop: CASSSMGLSTDTQYF. The CDR3 DNA reads as TGTGCCAGCAGCTCTATGGGACTGTCCACAGATACGCAGTATTTT. The J gene is TRBJ2-3, the V gene TRBV7-3; weak D call: TRBD2 (6 bases). The germline V gene encodes CDR1 SGHTA and CDR2 FQGTGA. Trimming shortened V by 4 bases and J by 2 bases, and 13 bases separated the two germline ends. CDR3 length: 15 residues.

This clonotype has a count of ten or more. This chain uses TRBV12-3 or TRBV12-4 with TRBJ2-1; D is possibly TRBD2 (5 bases). With 7 bases removed from V and 9 bases from J, the gap between germline ends came to 13 bases. This CDR3 spans 12 amino acids. This chain's CDR3 is CASNLEAGEQFF. CDR3 sequence (DNA): TGTGCCAGCAACCTGGAGGCCGGTGAGCAGTTCTTC.

This clonotype was recorded a few times. This rearrangement joins TRBV27 to TRBJ2-5; the D is unclear. Germline-derived CDR1 and CDR2 are MNHEY and SMNVEV (reference sequence). The CDR3 is made up of 15 amino acids. Trimming took 4 bases from V and 0 from J, leaving 12 bases between them. CDR3 in DNA: TGTGCCAGCAGTTGGTACCCAGGAAACCAAGAGACCCAGTACTTC. Encoded protein: CASSWYPGNQETQYF.

The genes are TRBV12-3 or TRBV12-4 and TRBJ2-3; TRBD1 aligns across 7 bases. The CDR3 is 17 residues long. V was clipped by 2 bases and J by 0 bases; unmatched bases: 8. The CDR3 here is CASSLNRGLPSTDTQYF. CDR3 bases: TGTGCCAGCAGTTTAAACAGGGGTCTCCCTAGCACAGATACGCAGTATTTT.